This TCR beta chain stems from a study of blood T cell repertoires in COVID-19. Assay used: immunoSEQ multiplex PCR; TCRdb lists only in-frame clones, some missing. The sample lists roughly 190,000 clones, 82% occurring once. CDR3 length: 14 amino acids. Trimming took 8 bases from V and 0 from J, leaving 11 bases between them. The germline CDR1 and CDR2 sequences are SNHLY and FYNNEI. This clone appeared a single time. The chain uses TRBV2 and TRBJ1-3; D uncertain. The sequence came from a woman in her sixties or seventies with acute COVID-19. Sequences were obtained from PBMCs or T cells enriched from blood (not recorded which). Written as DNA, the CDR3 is TGTGCCAGCGCGCAGGCCTCCTCTGGAAACACCATATATTTT. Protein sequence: CASAQASSGNTIYF.